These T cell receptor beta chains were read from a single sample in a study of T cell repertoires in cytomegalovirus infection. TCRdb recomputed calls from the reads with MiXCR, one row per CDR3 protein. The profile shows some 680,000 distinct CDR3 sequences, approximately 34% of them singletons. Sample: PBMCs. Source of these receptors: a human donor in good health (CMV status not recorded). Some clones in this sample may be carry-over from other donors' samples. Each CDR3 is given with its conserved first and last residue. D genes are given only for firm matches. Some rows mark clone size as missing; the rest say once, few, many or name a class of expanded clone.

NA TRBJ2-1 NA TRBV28 TGTGCCAGCAGCTCGGGCGATGGGGACAATGAGCAGTTCTTC CASSSGDGDNEQFF
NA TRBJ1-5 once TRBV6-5 TGTGCCAGCAGCAACCGGGACTGTGTACAGCCCCAGCATTTT CASSNRDCVQPQHF
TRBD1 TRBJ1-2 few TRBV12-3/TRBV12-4 TGTGCCAGCAGGTTGGGACAGGCCCACTATGGCTACACCTTC CASRLGQAHYGYTF
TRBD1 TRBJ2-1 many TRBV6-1 TGTGCCAGCAGACGTGACAGGGAGAGGAATGAGCAGTTCTTC CASRRDRERNEQFF
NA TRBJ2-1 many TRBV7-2 TGTGCCAGCAGCTTGGGTTTCGGGGAGCCCGGCTACAATGAGCAGTTCTTC CASSLGFGEPGYNEQFF
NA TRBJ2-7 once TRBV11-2 TGTGCCAGCAGCATCACCCTAAGACAGGACTACGAGCAGTACTTC CASSITLRQDYEQYF
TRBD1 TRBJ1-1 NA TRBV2 TGTGCCAGCAGTTCCAGGACAGGGCAGGGGACTGAAGCTTTCTTT CASSSRTGQGTEAFF
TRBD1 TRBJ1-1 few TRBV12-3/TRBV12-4 TGTGCCAGCAGAACGGGACAGCTGAACACTGAAGCTTTCTTT CASRTGQLNTEAFF
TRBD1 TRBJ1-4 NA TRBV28 TGTGCCAGCACCCTCCGCGACAGGGGGCTTAATGAAAAACTGTTTTTT CASTLRDRGLNEKLFF
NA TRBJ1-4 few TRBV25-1 TGTGCCAGCAGTGTGCCGGGGGCGACGGTTGAAAAACTGTTTTTT CASSVPGATVEKLFF
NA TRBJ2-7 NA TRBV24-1 TGTGCCACCAGTGATCTGGGTTACGAGCAGTACTTC CATSDLGYEQYF
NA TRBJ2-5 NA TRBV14 TGTGCCAGCAGCCAAGGGAGGTACCAAGAGACCCAGTACTTC CASSQGRYQETQYF
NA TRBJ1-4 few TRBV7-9 TGTGCCAGCAGCCCCCGGACAGCAGGGCGTGAAAAACTGTTTTTT CASSPRTAGREKLFF
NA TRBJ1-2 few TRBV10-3 TGTGCCATCAGTGAAGGCGGGCAGAGCTATGGCTACACCTTC CAISEGGQSYGYTF
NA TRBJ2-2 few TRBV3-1 TGTGCCAGCAGCCTAGGTCCAGAGGCCCGGGAGCTGTTTTTT CASSLGPEARELFF
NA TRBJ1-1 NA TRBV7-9 TGTGCCAGCAGCCACATCACGAGACGGGAGAACACTGAAGCTTTCTTT CASSHITRRENTEAFF
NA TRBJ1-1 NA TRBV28 TGTGCCAGCAGACCAGGGCCCCTGAACACTGAAGCTTTCTTT CASRPGPLNTEAFF
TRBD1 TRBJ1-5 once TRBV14 TGTGCCAGCAGCTCGGACAGGGGAGAGAGTCAGCCCCAGCATTTT CASSSDRGESQPQHF
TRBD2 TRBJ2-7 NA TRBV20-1 TGCAGTGCGAACCGGCTAGCGGGAGGCGAGCAGTACTTC CSANRLAGGEQYF
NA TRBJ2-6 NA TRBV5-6 TGTGCCAGCAGATCCTGGACGGGGGCTGGGGCCAACGTCCTGACTTTC CASRSWTGAGANVLTF
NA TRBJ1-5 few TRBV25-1 TGTGCCAGCAGCGTTACAGGGTCGCGGCAGCCCCAGCATTTT CASSVTGSRQPQHF
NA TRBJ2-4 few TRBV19 TGTGCCAGTAGTATCATAGGGGACCAAAACATTCAGTACTTC CASSIIGDQNIQYF
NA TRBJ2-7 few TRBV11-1 TGTGCCAGCAGCTTTTCAGGGGCAGCCTACGAGCAGTACTTC CASSFSGAAYEQYF
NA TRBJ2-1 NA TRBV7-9 TGTGCCAGCAGCTCACAGGACAGCTCCTACAATGAGCAGTTCTTC CASSSQDSSYNEQFF
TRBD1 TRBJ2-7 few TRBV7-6 TGTGCCAGCAGCTTAGGACAGGGGCCAGGCGAGCAGTACTTC CASSLGQGPGEQYF
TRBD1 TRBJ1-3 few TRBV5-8 TGTGCCAGCAGCGCAGGACAGGCCTCTGGAAACACCATATATTTT CASSAGQASGNTIYF
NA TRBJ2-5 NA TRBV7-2 TGTGCCAGCAGCCCGAGAGGCAGGGGAGGGAAAGAGACCCAGTACTTC CASSPRGRGGKETQYF
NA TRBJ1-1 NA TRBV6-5 TGTGCCAGCAGTTACCAGGGGTTGAACACTGAAGCTTTCTTT CASSYQGLNTEAFF
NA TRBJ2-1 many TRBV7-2 TGTGCCAGCAGCGTGGGGGCGGTCTCATACAATGAGCAGTTCTTC CASSVGAVSYNEQFF
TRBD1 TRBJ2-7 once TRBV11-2 TGTGCCAGCAGCCGAGTCCGGGACAGATCCTACGAGCAGTACTTC CASSRVRDRSYEQYF
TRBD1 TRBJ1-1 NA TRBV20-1 TGCAGTGCTAGATCAGGGGGAGGCGAAACTTTCTTT CSARSGGGETFF
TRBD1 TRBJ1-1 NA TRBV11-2 TGTGCCAGCAGAGCCCCCGGGACAGGGGTGATGGGCACTGAAGATTTCTTT CASRAPGTGVMGTEDFF
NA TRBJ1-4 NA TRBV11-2 TGTGCCAGCAGCGCCCAGACAAGTGCAACTAATGAAAAACTGTTTTTT CASSAQTSATNEKLFF
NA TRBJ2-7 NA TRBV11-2 TGTGCCAGCAGCTTTAGTAGCGGCAGCTACGAGCAGTACTTC CASSFSSGSYEQYF
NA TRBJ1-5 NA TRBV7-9 TGTGCCAGCACCTATCACCCGTTAGGTCAGCCCCAGCATTTT CASTYHPLGQPQHF
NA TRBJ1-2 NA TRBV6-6 TGTGCCAGCAGTTACTCGGGACGTGACCTTGGCTACACCTTC CASSYSGRDLGYTF
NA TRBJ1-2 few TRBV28 TGTGCCAGCAGTTTAGTATGGCGGGGAGCCGGGCTGATGGGCTACACCTTC CASSLVWRGAGLMGYTF
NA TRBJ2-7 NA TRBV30 TGTGCCTTACACAGGGACCGCCACGAGCAGTACTTC CALHRDRHEQYF
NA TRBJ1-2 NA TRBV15 TGTGCAACCAGCAGAGAAACGGCCTCACCCGGGTATGGCTCCACCTTC CATSRETASPGYGSTF